This T cell receptor (beta chain) came from a study of human T cells and chemical hapten exposure. Study-wide context: Weekly scalp doses of diphenylcyclopropenone were given to patients during the approximately 25-week study. Upper-back patches of 0.01% DPC were read at 6 days. General study points: Significantly more large CDR3 similarity clusters were formed by expanded TCRs than by controls.

Within the library, unique molecular identifiers were attached to each individual cDNA molecule. One entry per CDR3 protein, called by TCRdb with MiXCR from the RACE reads. The table has approximately 60,000 distinct CDR3 sequences, over 7.5% seen once. A remark on this clonotype: Its antigen is unknown.

Time point indicated: patch test 1, 2 weeks after DPC sensitization. The treatment is: therapeutic diphenylcyclopropenone sensitization with weekly scalp DPC. Trimming removed 4 bases from V and 2 bases from J; junction bases left unmatched: 4. The length of the CDR3 is 15 residues. The V gene's germline CDR1 is MGHRA and CDR2 YSYEKL. This receptor was taken from a woman between 35 and 50 years old with alopecia areata. Some clones in this sample may be carry-over from other donors' samples. The input for sequencing was whole blood, taken in connection with sensitization to the hapten diphenylcyclopropenone (DPC). The rearrangement links TRBV4-1 to TRBJ1-3, with 8 bases lining up with TRBD1. The CDR3 nucleotides are TGCGCCAGCAGCCCCGGGACAGGCACTGGAAACACCATATATTTT. Residues: CASSPGTGTGNTIYF.